The 24 T cell receptor beta chains below come from one sample, sequenced in a study of cytomegalovirus exposure and HLA in healthy donors. Both 60 Vbeta primers and 13 Jbeta primers went into the PCR. TCRdb's table, derived via immunoSEQ multiplex PCR, lists solely in-frame clones and lacks some. The table has 110,000 to 150,000 clones, about three quarters seen once. Sequencing was performed on PBMCs. These receptors came from a man aged 40-49 years in good health and CMV-seropositive.

The chain has TRBV25-1 and TRBJ2-3, with 7 bases aligning to TRBD2. V lost 2 bases, J lost 6 bases, and 11 bases stayed unmatched. The germline gives CDR1 MGHDK, CDR2 SYGVNS. The CDR3 totals 16 residues. CDR3 in DNA: TGTGCCAGCAGTGAAGCCCGGGCGGGAGTATCGGATACGCAGTATTTT. It specifies CASSEARAGVSDTQYF.

There are a few counts of this clone. The chain is built from TRBV7-2 and TRBJ2-5; D not resolved. CDR1 is SGHTA, CDR2 FQGNSA, per germline. V lost 2 bases and J lost 4, with 8 bases in between. This CDR3 is built from 13 residues. The CDR3 nucleotides are TGTGCCAGCAGCTTAATACCGGGAGAGACCCAGTACTTC. This codes for CASSLIPGETQYF.

The chain has TRBV6-5 and TRBJ1-3; D remains unclear. CDR1 and CDR2 from the germline V gene are MNHEY and SVGAGI. Deletions cut 0 bases from V and 0 bases from J, with 9 bases between. The CDR3 runs to 16 residues. Here the CDR3 reads CASSYSIGASGNTIYF. CDR3 in DNA: TGTGCCAGCAGTTACTCGATCGGAGCCTCTGGAAACACCATATATTTT.

This clone was counted between two and nine times. The junction and the germline gene differ at one end; a read error may be behind it. The V gene is TRBV5-4, the J gene TRBJ1-1; D is uncertain. CDR3 length: 13 amino acids. Germline lookup yields CDR1 SGHNT and CDR2 YYREEE (reference sequence). CDR3 sequence reads: CASSPTRNTEAFF. In nucleotides, the CDR3 is TGCGCCAGCAGCCCAACAAGAAACACTGAAGCTTTCTTT.

The CDR3 loop is CSASGTRAFF. The CDR3 DNA reads as TGCAGTGCCTCCGGGACAAGGGCTTTCTTT. The V call is TRBV20-1, the J call TRBJ1-1; maybe TRBD1 (6 bases). The germline V gene encodes CDR1 DFQATT and CDR2 SNEGSKA (reference sequence). CDR3 length: 10 amino acids. The V and J ends lost 6 bases and 11 bases respectively, with 13 bases between them.

This rearrangement joins TRBV6-6 to TRBJ1-1, with a tentative D call TRBD1 (5 bases). The CDR3 loop spans 15 amino acids. The germline V gene has CDR1 MNHNY and CDR2 SVGAGI (reference sequence). Trimming left V 2 bases short and J 1 base short, with 11 bases between. The CDR3 is CASSYPTTGNTEAFF. The CDR3 DNA follows: TGTGCCAGCAGTTACCCTACTACAGGGAACACTGAAGCTTTCTTT.

The chain couples TRBV12-5 to TRBJ2-1, with D uncertain. Germline V gives CDR1 LGHNT, CDR2 FRNRAP. Trimming removed 6 bases at V and 2 bases at J, with 11 bases between. CDR3 length equals 14 residues. The DNA for the CDR3 is TGTGCTAGTGGCGGCCGGAGCGCCTACAATGAGCAGTTCTTC. Amino acids: CASGGRSAYNEQFF.

V usage is TRBV2 and J usage is TRBJ2-1, with a weak D call TRBD2 (6 bases). The CDR3 runs to 15 residues. Per germline, CDR1 SNHLY and CDR2 FYNNEI. With 3 bases removed from V and 2 bases from J, the gap between germline ends came to 11 bases. CDR3 amino acids: CASSDGAGPYNEQFF. In DNA, the CDR3 is TGTGCCAGCAGTGATGGAGCGGGCCCCTACAATGAGCAGTTCTTC.

The chain carries TRBV2 and TRBJ1-1; 7 positions match TRBD1. CDR1 is SNHLY, CDR2 FYNNEI, per germline. V was pared by 0 bases and J by 1 base, with 5 bases of the junction left unmatched. The CDR3 sequence is 16 residues long. CDR3 nucleotide sequence: TGTGCCAGCAGTGAAGCGTTGGACAGGAGGAACACTGAAGCTTTCTTT. This gives the protein CASSEALDRRNTEAFF.

This clone showed up just a few times. The rearrangement links TRBV2 to TRBJ1-4, with D perhaps TRBD1 (5 bases). V gave up 3 bases and J gave up 5 bases, with 7 bases separating them. Per germline, CDR1 SNHLY and CDR2 FYNNEI. CDR3 length: 13 residues. The CDR3 loop reads CASSDGGNEKLFF. The DNA of the CDR3 is TGTGCCAGCAGTGATGGGGGGAATGAAAAACTGTTTTTT.

The chain employs TRBV5-4 and TRBJ2-1, with D possibly matching TRBD2 (7 bases). The V end was cut by 4 bases, the J end by 7 bases, with 15 bases between. The CDR3 is made up of 14 amino acids. Germline CDR1 SGHNT, CDR2 YYREEE (reference sequence). The CDR3 sequence is CASSGGGRWNEQFF. CDR3 coding DNA: TGTGCCAGCAGCGGCGGGGGCCGGTGGAATGAGCAGTTCTTC.

V gene TRBV29-1 combines with J gene TRBJ2-5; TRBD1 matches 9 bases. This CDR3 comprises 15 residues. The germline V gene encodes CDR1 SQVTM and CDR2 ANQGSEA. Unmatched junction bases numbered 9, after V lost 2 bases and J lost 5 bases. The DNA of the CDR3 is TGCAGCGTTGAACCGATGACAGGGGGTTACGAGACCCAGTACTTC. This translates into CSVEPMTGGYETQYF.

The chain joins TRBV6-5 to TRBJ1-5; 7 bases are a match to TRBD1. Per the germline V gene, CDR1 is MNHEY and CDR2 is SVGAGI. The trim removed 0 bases at V and 4 bases at J, leaving 3 bases unmatched. There are 15 residues in the CDR3. CDR3 sequence: CASSYSTGRNQPQHF. CDR3 coding DNA: TGTGCCAGCAGTTACTCGACAGGGCGGAATCAGCCCCAGCATTTT.

The genes are TRBV4-3 and TRBJ1-2; D not resolved. V was pared by 0 bases and J by 0 bases, with 8 bases between. The CDR3 has 15 residues. Germline V lookup: CDR1 LGHNA, CDR2 YSLEER. CDR3 bases: TGCGCCAGCAGCCAAGAGGCCATCTCTAACTATGGCTACACCTTC. The encoded protein is CASSQEAISNYGYTF.

V and J are TRBV25-1 and TRBJ1-5; the D gene is possibly TRBD1 (5 bases). The CDR3 sequence is 14 residues long. V lost 1 base, J lost 5 bases, and 9 bases lay in between. Germline V gene data show CDR1 as MGHDK and CDR2 as SYGVNS. The CDR3 coding sequence is TGTGCCAGCAGTGAATTCGGGGGAGATCAGCCCCAGCATTTT. This codes for CASSEFGGDQPQHF.

V is TRBV25-1 and J is TRBJ1-2; a possible D gene is TRBD1 (5 bases). The CDR3 is 16 amino acids. The germline CDR1 and CDR2 sequences are MGHDK and SYGVNS. Trimming took off 4 bases at V and 2 bases at J, with 17 bases between the two ends. The CDR3 DNA reads as TGTGCCAGCAGTGGGGGTTCACGGGGGACCAACTATGGCTACACCTTC. It encodes CASSGGSRGTNYGYTF.

V is TRBV29-1 and J is TRBJ2-7; TRBD1 matches at 11 bases. Per germline, CDR1 SQVTM and CDR2 ANQGSEA. The CDR3 length is 14 residues. V dropped 3 bases and J dropped 3; count of bases not matched to a gene: 4. CDR3 sequence (DNA): TGCAGCGTTGATGGGACAGGGGGTCTCTACGAGCAGTACTTC. The encoded protein is CSVDGTGGLYEQYF.

The rearrangement uses TRBV29-1 and TRBJ2-3; 8 nucleotides line up with TRBD2. The CDR3 runs to 17 residues. V trimming: 7 bases; J trimming: 8 bases; junction bases outside the gene matches: 23. Germline CDR1 and CDR2: SQVTM and ANQGSEA. CDR3 in DNA: TGCAGCGCCCTAAGACATACGGGAGGGGTAGGTTTGGGTACGCAGTATTTT. Its protein product is CSALRHTGGVGLGTQYF.

The CDR3 coding sequence is TGTGCCAGCAGTCCCCTGGCGGGGGGAAATTATGGCTACACCTTC. This translates into CASSPLAGGNYGYTF. The chain uses TRBV6-5 and TRBJ1-2; tentatively, D is TRBD1 (5 bases). V was shortened by 5 bases and J by 5 bases, with 18 bases between the two germline ends. Germline V gene data show CDR1 as MNHEY and CDR2 as SVGAGI. The CDR3 contains 15 residues.

This clone appeared a few times. V usage is TRBV4-1 and J usage is TRBJ2-5, with 9 bases fitting TRBD1. The ends lost 3 bases at V and 2 bases at J; junction bases unmatched: 4. The CDR3 has 15 residues. CDR1 and CDR2 (germline): MGHRA, YSYEKL. The CDR3 DNA reads TGCGCCAGCAGCCAGGGACAGGGAGTACAAGAGACCCAGTACTTC. Translated, it gives CASSQGQGVQETQYF.

The rearrangement links TRBV6-6 to TRBJ1-2; D gene unclear. This CDR3 region has 13 residues. Per germline, CDR1 MNHNY and CDR2 SVGAGI (reference sequence). Trimming pared 6 bases from V and 4 bases from J, leaving 12 bases between. The CDR3 here is CASRGGIFYGYTF. The CDR3, as DNA: TGTGCCAGCAGGGGCGGGATCTTCTATGGCTACACCTTC.

This chain links TRBV27 with TRBJ2-1; D possibly corresponds to TRBD2 (6 bases). Looked up from germline, CDR1 is MNHEY and CDR2 is SMNVEV (reference sequence). This CDR3 has 13 amino acids. V was pared by 8 bases and J by 6 bases, with 14 bases between. The CDR3 loop is CASGGQVFNEQFF. The CDR3, as DNA: TGTGCCAGCGGAGGGCAGGTTTTCAATGAGCAGTTCTTC.

The rearrangement uses TRBV28 and TRBJ1-1; TRBD1 matches at 7 bases. V was clipped by 6 bases and J by 5 bases; unmatched bases: 9. CDR1 MDHEN and CDR2 SYDVKM come from the germline V gene. The CDR3 is made up of 14 amino acids. In DNA form, the CDR3 reads TGTGCCAGCAGAGAGCAGGGGGTTGGGACTGAAGCTTTCTTT. Amino acids: CASREQGVGTEAFF.

This chain links TRBV30 with TRBJ1-2, with 8 nucleotides matching TRBD1. The germline V gene encodes CDR1 GTSNPN and CDR2 SVGIG (reference sequence). V lost 4 bases, J lost 4 bases, and 8 bases stayed unmatched. The CDR3 runs 14 residues. Here the CDR3 DNA reads TGTGCCTGGAACGCAGGGGGCGCGGGCTATGGCTACACCTTC. Residues: CAWNAGGAGYGYTF.